This is a list of T cell receptor beta chains from one sample in a study of blood T cell repertoires in COVID-19. TCRdb keeps only in-frame clones here, not all; method: immunoSEQ multiplex PCR. The sample records fewer than 15,000 clones, 85% to 90% being singletons. The sample comprised peripheral blood. Source of these receptors: a woman aged 60-75 years with active COVID-19. The CDR3 runs from the conserved cysteine through the conserved F or W. D genes are given only for firm matches. Part of the rows lack a size; the others show once, few, many or a class for expanded clones.

clone_size | j_call | v_call | d_call | cdr3_aa | cdr3_nt
. | TRBJ2-7 | TRBV6-5 | . | CASSLIRAEQYF | TGTGCCAGCAGTCTAATTCGTGCCGAGCAGTACTTC
. | TRBJ2-3 | TRBV28 | TRBD2 | CASSLDSRGTDTQYF | TGTGCCAGCAGTTTAGATTCGCGGGGGACAGATACGCAGTATTTT
. | TRBJ1-5 | TRBV28 | . | CATRERVSNQPQHF | TGTGCCACCAGGGAGAGGGTTAGCAATCAGCCCCAGCATTTT
. | TRBJ2-1 | TRBV2 | TRBD2 | CASSVLAGVYEQFF | TGTGCCAGCAGTGTTCTAGCGGGAGTTTATGAGCAGTTCTTC
. | TRBJ2-1 | TRBV27 | TRBD2 | CASSSGGSVDNEQFF | TGTGCCAGCAGTTCGGGGGGGTCGGTGGACAATGAGCAGTTCTTC
. | TRBJ2-7 | TRBV3-1/TRBV3-2 | . | CASSPPGRDYEQYF | TGTGCCAGCAGCCCCCCAGGACGGGACTACGAGCAGTACTTC
. | TRBJ1-4 | TRBV5-1 | . | CASSLERGGNEKLFF | TGCGCCAGCAGCTTGGAAAGGGGAGGGAATGAAAAACTGTTTTTT
. | TRBJ1-6 | TRBV11-2 | . | CASSLERGANSPLHF | TGTGCCAGCAGCTTAGAACGGGGTGCTAATTCACCCCTCCACTTT
. | TRBJ2-7 | TRBV6-5 | . | CASSPGRAISYEQYF | TGTGCCAGCAGTCCCGGCAGGGCAATATCCTACGAGCAGTACTTC
once | TRBJ2-3 | TRBV7-3 | TRBD2 | CASSLGGVQDTQYF | TGTGCCAGCAGCTTAGGGGGGGTCCAGGATACGCAGTATTTT